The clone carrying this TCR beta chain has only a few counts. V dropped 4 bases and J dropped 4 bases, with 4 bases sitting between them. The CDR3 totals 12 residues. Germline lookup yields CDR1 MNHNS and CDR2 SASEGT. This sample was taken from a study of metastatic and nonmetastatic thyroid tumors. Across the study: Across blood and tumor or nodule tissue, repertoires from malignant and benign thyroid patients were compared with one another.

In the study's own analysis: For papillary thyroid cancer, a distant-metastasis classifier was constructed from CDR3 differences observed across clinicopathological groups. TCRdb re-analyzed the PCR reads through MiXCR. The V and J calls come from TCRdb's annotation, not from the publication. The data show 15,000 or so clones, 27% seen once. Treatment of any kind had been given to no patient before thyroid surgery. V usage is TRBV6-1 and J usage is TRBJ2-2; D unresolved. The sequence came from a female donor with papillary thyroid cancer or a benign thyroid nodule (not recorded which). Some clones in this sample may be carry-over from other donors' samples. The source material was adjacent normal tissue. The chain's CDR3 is CASSASTGELFF. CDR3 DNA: TGTGCCAGCAGTGCGTCCACCGGGGAGCTGTTTTTT.